These 13 T cell receptor beta chains were sequenced from one sample in a study of response to subunit inactivated influenza vaccine (dated by TCRdb to 2017 to 2018). Library construction relied on RT-PCR. Sequencing took place on an Illumina HiSeq 2500. The public reads were run again by TCRdb, first through fastp at Q25 and then through MiXCR, and only productive beta chains were kept. Rows with one shared CDR3 protein collapse into an entry with the most common genes and DNA. The sample table holds around 750,000 distinct CDR3 sequences, of which roughly 20% were seen once. The top ten hold more than 8.5% of the sample. Sequenced here: PBMCs from blood, sampled more than 4 days after vaccination. Receptor source: a man aged 50 to 60 who received an inactivated influenza vaccine. Donor details come from another sample of the same person, matched by shared clones.

The chain joins TRBV10-3 to TRBJ2-7, with D unclear. V gave up 0 bases and J gave up 0 bases, with 12 bases separating them. This CDR3 has 16 amino acids. CDR1 is ENHRY and CDR2 is SYGVKD in the germline V gene. The CDR3 coding sequence is TGTGCCATCAGTGAGTCCGGCGAAACGAGCTCCTACGAGCAGTACTTC. It specifies CAISESGETSSYEQYF.

V is TRBV29-1 and J is TRBJ2-7; a weak D match, TRBD1 (6 bases). This CDR3 region has 13 residues. CDR1 is SQVTM, CDR2 ANQGSEA, per germline. Trimming shortened V by 3 bases and J by 5 bases, and 14 bases separated the two germline ends. This CDR3 reads CSVEGHLRNEQYF. The CDR3, as DNA: TGCAGCGTTGAGGGACACCTGAGGAACGAGCAGTACTTC.

This clonotype was seen at least ten times. The chain uses TRBV4-3 and TRBJ1-1, with D uncertain. This CDR3 is built from 13 residues. With 2 bases removed from V and 1 base from J, the gap between germline ends came to 5 bases. Germline V gives CDR1 LGHNA, CDR2 YSLEER. The CDR3 spells CASSQFPNTEAFF. The CDR3 nucleotides are TGCGCCAGCAGCCAATTCCCGAACACTGAAGCTTTCTTT.

The chain combines TRBV15 with TRBJ2-1, with no clear D. V dropped 0 bases and J dropped 4 bases, with 10 bases sitting between them. The germline V gene encodes CDR1 LNHNV and CDR2 YYDKDF (reference sequence). The CDR3 totals 15 residues. CDR3 protein: CATSRDRAVYNEQFF. The CDR3 nucleotides read TGTGCCACCAGCAGAGATCGGGCGGTATACAATGAGCAGTTCTTC.

The rearrangement uses TRBV10-3 and TRBJ1-1; 9 bases match TRBD1. V lost 11 bases to trimming and J lost 0 bases; unmatched junction nucleotides: 16. This CDR3 spans 17 amino acids. Per the germline V gene, CDR1 is ENHRY and CDR2 is SYGVKD. DNA for the CDR3: TGTGCCGCCTTCCCGCGAGTAGGGACAGGGATGAACACTGAAGCTTTCTTT. It codes for CAAFPRVGTGMNTEAFF.

The chain recombines TRBV7-9 with TRBJ2-5, with D possibly TRBD1 on 6 matching bases. CDR1 and CDR2 from the germline V gene are SEHNR and FQNEAQ (reference sequence). The CDR3 runs 15 residues. The ends were cut back, 5 bases at V and 1 base at J, with 14 bases in the middle. CDR3 sequence (DNA): TGTGCCAGCAGCCGGGACATCATGAGCCAAGAGACCCAGTACTTC. It specifies CASSRDIMSQETQYF.

The J gene is TRBJ1-1, the V gene TRBV5-1; possible D gene TRBD1, 5 bases. CDR3 length: 13 residues. The germline gives CDR1 SGHRS, CDR2 YFSETQ. With 1 base removed from V and 4 bases from J, the gap between germline ends came to 8 bases. The CDR3 protein is CASSLYGTTEAFF. CDR3 DNA sequence: TGCGCCAGCAGCTTGTATGGGACCACTGAAGCTTTCTTT.

The table lists this clonotype with a few counts. This chain links TRBV14 with TRBJ2-7, with D possibly matching TRBD2 (5 bases). V was pared by 1 base and J by 0 bases, with 13 bases between. The CDR3 consists of 16 residues. The germline gives CDR1 SGHDN, CDR2 FVKESK. The CDR3 nucleotides read TGTGCCAGCAGCCAAGGGTCCGGGGTAAGCTCCTACGAGCAGTACTTC. This encodes CASSQGSGVSSYEQYF.

This clonotype showed up just a few times. This chain links TRBV5-1 with TRBJ1-5, with D unresolved. The V gene's germline CDR1 is SGHRS and CDR2 YFSETQ. Trimming took off 0 bases at V and 2 bases at J, with 12 bases between the two ends. This CDR3 spans 16 amino acids. CDR3 bases: TGCGCCAGCAGCTTGGGGCCCCCAGGTGGCAATCAGCCCCAGCATTTT. As protein: CASSLGPPGGNQPQHF.

This clonotype was picked up a small number of times. The chain couples TRBV29-1 to TRBJ2-3; D is unclear. Germline CDR1 and CDR2: SQVTM and ANQGSEA. The V gene lost 7 bases and the J gene lost 0 bases, with 14 bases spanning the gap. The CDR3 runs 14 residues. The CDR3 sequence: CSAPPSRSTDTQYF. CDR3 in DNA: TGCAGCGCCCCCCCTTCGCGGAGCACAGATACGCAGTATTTT.

V and J are TRBV12-3 or TRBV12-4 and TRBJ1-1; a possible D gene is TRBD1 (6 bases). This CDR3 has 15 amino acids. Trimming took 0 bases from V and 4 from J, leaving 12 bases between them. Here the CDR3 DNA reads TGTGCCAGCAGTTTAGCGCGGGGGCGTATCACTGAAGCTTTCTTT. Translation gives CASSLARGRITEAFF.

The V gene is TRBV10-3, the J gene TRBJ2-1; D is unresolved. CDR3 length: 16 residues. Looked up from germline, CDR1 is ENHRY and CDR2 is SYGVKD. V was clipped by 2 bases and J by 0 bases, with 11 bases between them. The CDR3, as DNA: TGTGCCATCAGTGAGCCCAGCCAGAGCTCCTACAATGAGCAGTTCTTC. Protein: CAISEPSQSSYNEQFF.

The chain combines TRBV7-9 with TRBJ1-5; D not resolved. The germline V gene encodes CDR1 SEHNR and CDR2 FQNEAQ (reference sequence). The CDR3 sequence is 9 residues long. This chain's CDR3 is CNWGQPQHF. In DNA, the CDR3 is TGTAACTGGGGTCAGCCCCAGCATTTT.